A single sample gave rise to the 11 T cell receptor beta chains below, sequenced in a study of blood T cell repertoires in COVID-19. Data came from immunoSEQ multiplex PCR; TCRdb stores just in-frame clones and leaves some out. Of roughly 200,000 clones in the sample, approximately 92% are singletons; the top ten hold over 2%. The sample taken for sequencing was PBMCs or T cells enriched from blood (not recorded which). The receptors were sampled from a middle-aged woman with acute COVID-19.

The J gene is TRBJ1-5, the V gene TRBV10-1; D may be TRBD1 (6 bases). Looked up from germline, CDR1 is WNHNN and CDR2 is SYGVQD (reference sequence). The CDR3 loop spans 14 amino acids. V gave up 5 bases and J gave up 4 bases, with 12 bases separating them. The CDR3 spells CASSNTGPNQPQHF. The CDR3 DNA reads as TGCGCCAGCAGTAATACAGGGCCAAATCAGCCCCAGCATTTT.

The CDR3 bases are TGTGCCAGCCTCACCGGAGAACGAATGAACACTGAAGCTTTCTTT. Its protein is CASLTGERMNTEAFF. The rearrangement links TRBV6-5 to TRBJ1-1; D is undetermined. Germline-derived CDR1 and CDR2 are MNHEY and SVGAGI. The CDR3 spans 15 residues. The V gene lost 8 bases and the J gene lost 0 bases, with 16 bases spanning the gap.

CDR3 coding DNA: TGTGCCAGCAGTTTACAAGGGGTAGGAGAGACCCAGTACTTC. Protein: CASSLQGVGETQYF. The chain carries TRBV27 and TRBJ2-5; possible D gene TRBD1, 5 bases. This CDR3 comprises 14 residues. The V gene's germline CDR1 is MNHEY and CDR2 SMNVEV (reference sequence). V shed 2 bases and J shed 4 bases, with 11 bases lying between them.

The J gene is TRBJ2-7, the V gene TRBV27; the match to TRBD2 covers 9 bases. The CDR3 is 15 residues long. Germline values: CDR1 MNHEY, CDR2 SMNVEV (reference sequence). Trimming cost V 6 bases and J 3 bases; bases outside gene matches: 9. The CDR3, as DNA: TGTGCCAGCAGACGCCCCGGGACTAGCAGCTACGAGCAGTACTTC. This sequence encodes CASRRPGTSSYEQYF.

Comment on this clone: This specimen includes other DNA sequences encoding the same CDR3. This chain connects TRBV29-1 to TRBJ1-3, with 8 bases fitting TRBD1. Germline V gene sequence: CDR1 SQVTM, CDR2 ANQGSEA. With 4 bases clipped from V and 1 base from J, the junction kept 0 bases outside the gene matches. The CDR3 consists of 13 residues. The CDR3 DNA follows: TGCAGCGTTGGGACAGGGTCTGGAAACACCATATATTTT. It translates to CSVGTGSGNTIYF. Drawing the rest from reference TRBV29-1 and TRBJ1-3, the complete variable domain is SAVISQKPSRDICQRGTSLTIQCQVDSQVTMMFWYRQQPGQSLTLIATANQGSEATYESGFVIDKFPISRPNLTFSTLTVSNMSPEDSSIYLCSVGTGSGNTIYFGEGSWLTVV.

The rearrangement uses TRBV19 and TRBJ2-3; the D gene is possibly TRBD1 (6 bases). The germline V gene has CDR1 LNHDA and CDR2 SQIVND (reference sequence). Trimming took off 3 bases at V and 5 bases at J, with 15 bases between the two ends. This CDR3 contains 15 residues. CDR3 DNA: TGTGCCAGTAGTATGTTTCAGGGGCTGGGAGATACGCAGTATTTT. Its translation: CASSMFQGLGDTQYF. Combining the CDR3 with reference TRBV19 and TRBJ2-3 gives the whole variable domain DGGITQSPKYLFRKEGQNVTLSCEQNLNHDAMYWYRQDPGQGLRLIYYSQIVNDFQKGDIAEGYSVSREKKESFPLTVTSAQKNPTAFYLCASSMFQGLGDTQYFGPGTRLTVL.

J is TRBJ1-1 and V is TRBV15; D remains unclear. CDR3 length equals 14 residues. CDR1 LNHNV and CDR2 YYDKDF come from the germline V gene (reference sequence). V was clipped by 0 bases and J by 2 bases, with 7 bases between them. The CDR3: CATSRDSGNTEAFF. DNA for the CDR3: TGTGCCACCAGCAGAGATTCGGGTAACACTGAAGCTTTCTTT. Combining the CDR3 with reference TRBV15 and TRBJ1-1 gives the whole variable domain DAMVIQNPRYQVTQFGKPVTLSCSQTLNHNVMYWYQQKSSQAPKLLFHYYDKDFNNEADTPDNFQSRRPNTSFCFLDIRSPGLGDTAMYLCATSRDSGNTEAFFGQGTRLTVV.

The chain couples TRBV9 to TRBJ2-1, with D perhaps TRBD2 (5 bases). Trimming stripped 4 bases from V and 6 bases from J, with 14 bases between. Germline loops: CDR1 SGDLS, CDR2 YYNGEE. This CDR3 is 14 amino acids long. DNA for the CDR3: TGTGCCAGCAGCCGGGATCTCGGATTCAATGAGCAGTTCTTC. Translating it yields CASSRDLGFNEQFF. Full variable domain (outside the CDR3, taken from reference TRBV9 and TRBJ2-1): DSGVTQTPKHLITATGQRVTLRCSPRSGDLSVYWYQQSLDQGLQFLIQYYNGEERAKGNILERFSAQQFPDLHSELNLSSLELGDSALYFCASSRDLGFNEQFFGPGTRLTVL.

The chain has TRBV29-1 and TRBJ2-5, with 8 bases aligning to TRBD2. The germline gives CDR1 SQVTM, CDR2 ANQGSEA. This CDR3 contains 15 residues. V shed 3 bases, J shed 1 base, and the junction held 7 bases outside the gene matches. CDR3 residues: CSVDSDSGVQETQYF. Written as DNA, the CDR3 is TGCAGCGTTGATTCTGATAGCGGGGTCCAAGAGACCCAGTACTTC.

This chain uses TRBV6-5 with TRBJ1-1; D remains unclear. The CDR3 sequence is 14 residues long. The V gene's germline CDR1 is MNHEY and CDR2 SVGAGI. Trimming removed 8 bases at V and 4 bases at J, with 17 bases between. In DNA form, the CDR3 reads TGTGCCAGCGGAAGGATAGGTCGGGGCACTGAAGCTTTCTTT. Its protein is CASGRIGRGTEAFF.

V gene TRBV20-1 combines with J gene TRBJ1-2; D unresolved. Looked up from germline, CDR1 is DFQATT and CDR2 is SNEGSKA (reference sequence). Trimming cost V 3 bases and J 1 base, with 21 bases left between them. The CDR3 consists of 17 residues. Written as DNA, the CDR3 is TGCAGTGCTAGTTCGGTCCGAGATCAGAGGGTTAACTATGGCTACACCTTC. It is translated as CSASSVRDQRVNYGYTF.